These T cell receptor beta chains were read from a single sample in a study of PD-L1 blockade in urothelial cancer. The data were produced by immunoSEQ multiplex PCR, yet TCRdb's version contains in-frame clones alone and is incomplete. The table includes under 45,000 clones, 82% detected once. Material: PBMCs, obtained around atezolizumab (anti-PD-L1) treatment. These receptors all stem from a man between 60 and 75 years old with urothelial cancer. CDR3s include the opening cysteine and the closing phenylalanine or tryptophan. The D gene is left open where the match is weak. Only part of the rows carry a size: once, few, many, or a class if the clone is expanded.

V: TRBV6-1
D: NA
size: NA
J: TRBJ2-2
DNA: TGTGCCAGCAGATGGACTGGGGACACCGGGGAGCTGTTTTTT
CDR3: CASRWTGDTGELFF

V: TRBV4-2
D: NA
size: once
J: TRBJ2-7
DNA: TGTGCCAGCAGCCAAGACCCGCGGTGGAGGGAGGAAGGGCTACCCACCTACGAGCAGTACTTC
CDR3: CASSQDPRWREEGLPTYEQYF

V: TRBV6-1
D: NA
size: NA
J: TRBJ1-6
DNA: TGTGCCAGCAGCAACACAGGCATGAATTCACCCCTCCACTTT
CDR3: CASSNTGMNSPLHF

V: TRBV19
D: NA
size: NA
J: TRBJ1-4
DNA: TGTGCCAGTAGTATAGTCGGGGGGCCGGGGGAAAAACTGTTTTTT
CDR3: CASSIVGGPGEKLFF

V: TRBV6-5
D: NA
size: few
J: TRBJ2-1
DNA: TGTGCCAGCAGTTCCCCCGGGGATTCCTACAATGAGCAGTTCTTC
CDR3: CASSSPGDSYNEQFF

V: TRBV5-6
D: TRBD2
size: NA
J: TRBJ2-1
DNA: TGTGCCAGCAGCTTCGGACTAGCGGGGGGGCACAATGAGCAGTTCTTC
CDR3: CASSFGLAGGHNEQFF

V: TRBV5-1
D: NA
size: few
J: TRBJ1-5
DNA: TGCGCCAGCAGCTTGACAGCCGGTCAGCCCCAGCATTTT
CDR3: CASSLTAGQPQHF

V: TRBV2
D: TRBD1
size: once
J: TRBJ2-7
DNA: TGTGCCAGCAGAGTGACAGGGTTCGAGCAGTACTTC
CDR3: CASRVTGFEQYF

V: TRBV5-1
D: NA
size: NA
J: TRBJ1-2
DNA: TGCGCCAGCAGCTTGACAGGGTCTAACTATGGCTACACCTTC
CDR3: CASSLTGSNYGYTF

V: TRBV6-5
D: TRBD1
size: NA
J: TRBJ2-5
DNA: TGTGCCAGCAGTTCCACGGGACAGGGGAGTGAGACCCAGTACTTC
CDR3: CASSSTGQGSETQYF

V: TRBV5-6
D: TRBD1
size: once
J: TRBJ1-4
DNA: TGTGCCAGCAGCAGGGACAGCCTTAATGAAAAACTGTTTTTT
CDR3: CASSRDSLNEKLFF

V: TRBV19
D: NA
size: NA
J: TRBJ1-2
DNA: TGTGCCAGTAGCCGAGGGAGATCCTGGGACACCCTTTTCCCTGGCTACACCTTC
CDR3: CASSRGRSWDTLFPGYTF

V: TRBV19
D: NA
size: once
J: TRBJ2-7
DNA: TGTGCCAGTAGTAAGGACAGAGGCTACGAGCAGTACTTC
CDR3: CASSKDRGYEQYF

V: TRBV10-3
D: NA
size: NA
J: TRBJ2-5
DNA: TGTGCCATCAGGGAAGATGACGGGGGAGAGACCCAGTACTTC
CDR3: CAIREDDGGETQYF

V: TRBV28
D: NA
size: few
J: TRBJ2-1
DNA: TGTGCCAGCAGTCCGGCCTGGGAGGACAATGAGCAGTTCTTC
CDR3: CASSPAWEDNEQFF

V: TRBV5-1
D: NA
size: NA
J: TRBJ2-1
DNA: TGCGCCAGCACCATGGACAGTCTTCGGGATGAGCAGTTCTTC
CDR3: CASTMDSLRDEQFF

V: TRBV5-6
D: NA
size: NA
J: TRBJ2-6
DNA: TGTGCCAGCAGCTTTCACTCTGGGGCCAACGTCCTGACTTTC
CDR3: CASSFHSGANVLTF

V: TRBV10-2
D: TRBD1
size: NA
J: TRBJ1-6
DNA: TGCGCCAGCAGTGAGGACGGGACAGGAGGTCCACCCCTCCACTTT
CDR3: CASSEDGTGGPPLHF

V: TRBV5-1
D: NA
size: NA
J: TRBJ2-2
DNA: TGCGCCAGCAGCTTGGATATCCCCGGGGAGCTGTTTTTT
CDR3: CASSLDIPGELFF

V: TRBV6-5
D: TRBD1
size: once
J: TRBJ2-7
DNA: TGTGCCAGCAGTTCGCACGAGGGGGCATCCTACGAGCAGTACTTC
CDR3: CASSSHEGASYEQYF

V: TRBV10-3
D: NA
size: NA
J: TRBJ2-3
DNA: TGTGCCATCAGTGAGGGGAGGAGCACAGATACGCAGTATTTT
CDR3: CAISEGRSTDTQYF

V: TRBV4-1
D: TRBD1
size: NA
J: TRBJ2-7
DNA: TGCGCCAGCAGCCAAGGGTTATGGACAGGGGGCTACGAGCAGTACTTC
CDR3: CASSQGLWTGGYEQYF

V: TRBV18
D: TRBD1
size: NA
J: TRBJ1-2
DNA: TGTGCCAGCTCACCAGGACAGGGAATTAACTATGGCTACACCTTC
CDR3: CASSPGQGINYGYTF

V: TRBV4-2
D: TRBD2
size: NA
J: TRBJ2-5
DNA: TGTGCCAGCAGCCAAGATCCCCTTCGCGGCGGGGGGCCAGGGGAGACCCAGTACTTC
CDR3: CASSQDPLRGGGPGETQYF

V: TRBV9
D: TRBD2
size: NA
J: TRBJ2-3
DNA: TGTGCCAGCAGCCGACTAGCGGGGGCAGATACGCAGTATTTT
CDR3: CASSRLAGADTQYF

V: TRBV2
D: NA
size: once
J: TRBJ2-5
DNA: TGTGCCAGCAGGGGGGGACTGGCTTACCAAGAGACCCAGTACTTC
CDR3: CASRGGLAYQETQYF

V: TRBV2
D: TRBD2
size: few
J: TRBJ2-2
DNA: TGTGCCAGCAGCGGGGGGGGCCGGAACACCGGGGAGCTGTTTTTT
CDR3: CASSGGGRNTGELFF

V: TRBV13
D: NA
size: NA
J: TRBJ1-2
DNA: TGTGCCAGCAGACCCAGCGACAGGCCGTCAGGAGGCTACACCTTC
CDR3: CASRPSDRPSGGYTF

V: TRBV6-5
D: NA
size: NA
J: TRBJ1-3
DNA: TGTGCCACCAAGAGAGACGCAGGCTCTGGAAACACCATATATTTT
CDR3: CATKRDAGSGNTIYF

V: TRBV9
D: TRBD1
size: NA
J: TRBJ2-1
DNA: TGTGCCAGCAGCCCTCGCTCGGACAGGGGATCCTACAATGAGCAGTTCTTC
CDR3: CASSPRSDRGSYNEQFF

V: TRBV19
D: TRBD2
size: NA
J: TRBJ2-1
DNA: TGTGCCAGTGGGGGGGTCTACAATGAGCAGTTCTTC
CDR3: CASGGVYNEQFF

V: TRBV30
D: NA
size: NA
J: TRBJ1-1
DNA: TGTGCCTGGAGGCGGGGGATGGGCACTGAAGCTTTCTTT
CDR3: CAWRRGMGTEAFF

V: TRBV5-6
D: TRBD1
size: NA
J: TRBJ2-2
DNA: TGTGCCAGCAGCTTCCTCCCGGGACAGGGAAACGGGGAGCTGTTTTTT
CDR3: CASSFLPGQGNGELFF

V: TRBV28
D: NA
size: NA
J: TRBJ2-2
DNA: TGTGCCAGCAGTCCACCTACCACCGGGGAGCTGTTTTTT
CDR3: CASSPPTTGELFF

V: TRBV6-6
D: NA
size: NA
J: TRBJ2-7
DNA: TGTGCCAACAGTTACCCCGACTCCCCGGGGATCGAGCAGTACTTC
CDR3: CANSYPDSPGIEQYF

V: TRBV5-1
D: NA
size: once
J: TRBJ1-4
DNA: TGCGCCAGCAGCCCCGGTCATGTCGCGGGGAAACTGTTTTTT
CDR3: CASSPGHVAGKLFF

V: TRBV6-6
D: NA
size: NA
J: TRBJ2-2
DNA: TGTGCCAGCAGTTACAACGGGGCGGGGTCCGGGGAGCTGTTTTTT
CDR3: CASSYNGAGSGELFF

V: TRBV28
D: NA
size: NA
J: TRBJ1-4
DNA: TGTGCCAGCAGTTTACCGAGTCCCGGAGGAAAACTGTTTTTT
CDR3: CASSLPSPGGKLFF

V: TRBV5-6
D: NA
size: NA
J: TRBJ2-1
DNA: TGTGCCAGCAGCCAAGGGGACACGAAGCAGTTCTTC
CDR3: CASSQGDTKQFF

V: TRBV5-1
D: NA
size: NA
J: TRBJ1-1
DNA: TGCGCCAGCAGCCCTAGGCAATTCGAAGACACTGAAGCTTTCTTT
CDR3: CASSPRQFEDTEAFF

V: TRBV19
D: NA
size: NA
J: TRBJ1-1
DNA: TGTGCCAGTAGGATTCGAGGTGTGAACACTGAAGCTTTCTTT
CDR3: CASRIRGVNTEAFF

V: TRBV6-6
D: NA
size: once
J: TRBJ1-5
DNA: TGTGCCATCGGCGGAGGAGCGAATCAGCCCCAGCATTTT
CDR3: CAIGGGANQPQHF

V: TRBV6-1
D: TRBD1
size: NA
J: TRBJ1-5
DNA: TGTGCCACCCGGGACAGCGTTCAGCCCCAGCATTTT
CDR3: CATRDSVQPQHF

V: TRBV2
D: TRBD2
size: NA
J: TRBJ2-3
DNA: TGTGCCAGCAGATCTAGCGGGGGGGGCACAGATACGCAGTATTTT
CDR3: CASRSSGGGTDTQYF

V: TRBV29-1
D: NA
size: NA
J: TRBJ2-3
DNA: TGCAGCGATTCGACAGGCGACACAGATACGCAGTATTTT
CDR3: CSDSTGDTDTQYF

V: TRBV6-5
D: TRBD1
size: NA
J: TRBJ2-7
DNA: TGTGCCAGCAGGGTGGACAGGGAAGAATCCTACGAGCAGTACTTC
CDR3: CASRVDREESYEQYF

V: TRBV23-1
D: NA
size: NA
J: TRBJ1-1
DNA: TGCGCCAGCGTCCCCGGACAGCTTGAAGCTTTCTTT
CDR3: CASVPGQLEAFF

V: TRBV29-1
D: NA
size: NA
J: TRBJ2-2
DNA: TGCAGCGTTGTATCAGGGAACACCGGGGAGCTGTTTTTT
CDR3: CSVVSGNTGELFF